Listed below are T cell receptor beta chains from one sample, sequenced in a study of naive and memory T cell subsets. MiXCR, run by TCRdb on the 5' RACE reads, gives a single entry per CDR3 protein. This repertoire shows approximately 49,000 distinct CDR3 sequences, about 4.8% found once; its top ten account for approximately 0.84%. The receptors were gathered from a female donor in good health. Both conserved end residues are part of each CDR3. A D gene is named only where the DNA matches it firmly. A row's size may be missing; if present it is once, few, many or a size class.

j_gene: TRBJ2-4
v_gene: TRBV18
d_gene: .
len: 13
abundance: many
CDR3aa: CASSPSRGEIEYF
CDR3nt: TGTGCCAGCTCACCATCACGCGGGGAAATCGAGTACTTC

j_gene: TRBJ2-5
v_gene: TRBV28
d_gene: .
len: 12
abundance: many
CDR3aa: CASSWLRETQYF
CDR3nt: TGTGCCAGCAGTTGGTTACGGGAGACCCAGTACTTC

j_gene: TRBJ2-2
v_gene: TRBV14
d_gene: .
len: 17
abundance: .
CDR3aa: CASSQVWAATNTGELFF
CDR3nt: TGTGCCAGCAGCCAAGTGTGGGCGGCTACGAACACCGGGGAGCTGTTTTTT

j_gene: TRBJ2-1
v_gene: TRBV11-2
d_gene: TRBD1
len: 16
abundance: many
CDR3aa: CASSPRRGQGGNEQFF
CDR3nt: TGTGCCAGCAGCCCCCGGAGGGGACAGGGAGGCAATGAGCAGTTCTTC

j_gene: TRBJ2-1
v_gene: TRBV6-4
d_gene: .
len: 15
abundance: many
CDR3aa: CASSDGVAEYNEQFF
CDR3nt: TGTGCCAGCAGTGACGGGGTAGCCGAATACAATGAGCAGTTCTTC

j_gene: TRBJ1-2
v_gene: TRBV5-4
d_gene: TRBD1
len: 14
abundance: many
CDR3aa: CASSRRQGLDGYTF
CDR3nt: TGTGCCAGCAGCCGCAGACAGGGGTTGGATGGCTACACCTTC

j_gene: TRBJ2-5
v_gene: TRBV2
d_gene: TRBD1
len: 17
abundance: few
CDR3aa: CASSGPFTTGVIETQYF
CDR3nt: TGTGCCAGCAGTGGCCCATTTACGACAGGGGTAATAGAGACCCAGTACTTC

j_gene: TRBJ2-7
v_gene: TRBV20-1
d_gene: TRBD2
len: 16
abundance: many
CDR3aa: CSARSPRSSGEYEQYF
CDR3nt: TGCAGTGCTAGAAGCCCTAGGTCTAGCGGAGAATACGAGCAGTACTTC

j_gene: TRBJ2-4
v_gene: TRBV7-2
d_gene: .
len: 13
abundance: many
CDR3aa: CASSLGSGNIQYF
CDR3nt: TGTGCCAGCAGCTTAGGATCGGGAAACATTCAGTACTTC

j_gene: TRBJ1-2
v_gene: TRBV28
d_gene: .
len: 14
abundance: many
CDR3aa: CASSLGAGSGGYTF
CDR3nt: TGTGCCAGCAGTTTAGGTGCAGGGTCGGGTGGCTACACCTTC

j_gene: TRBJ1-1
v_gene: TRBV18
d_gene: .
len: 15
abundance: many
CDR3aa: CASSPRQLMNTEAFF
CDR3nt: TGTGCCAGCTCACCGAGACAGCTCATGAACACTGAAGCTTTCTTT

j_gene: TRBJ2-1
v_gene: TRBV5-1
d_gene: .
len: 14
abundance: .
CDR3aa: CASSLSDTGYEQFF
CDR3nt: TGCGCCAGCAGCCTCTCCGACACTGGCTATGAGCAGTTCTTC

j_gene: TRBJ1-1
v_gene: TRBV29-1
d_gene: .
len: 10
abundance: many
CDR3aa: CSVGSREAFF
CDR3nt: TGCAGCGTCGGGAGTCGGGAAGCTTTCTTT

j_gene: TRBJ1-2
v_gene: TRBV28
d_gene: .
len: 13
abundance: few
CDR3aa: CASREDGQRGDTF
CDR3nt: TGTGCCAGCAGGGAAGACGGACAGCGGGGCGACACCTTC

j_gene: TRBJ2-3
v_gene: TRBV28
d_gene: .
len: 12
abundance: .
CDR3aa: CASRIGADTQYF
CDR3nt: TGTGCCAGCAGGATAGGGGCAGATACGCAGTATTTT

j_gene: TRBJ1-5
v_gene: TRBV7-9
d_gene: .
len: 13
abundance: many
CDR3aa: CASRAAGNQPQHF
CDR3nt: TGTGCCAGCAGGGCGGCAGGCAATCAGCCCCAGCATTTT

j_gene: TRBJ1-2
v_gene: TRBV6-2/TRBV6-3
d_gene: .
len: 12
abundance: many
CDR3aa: CASSYSLLGYTF
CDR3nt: TGTGCCAGCAGTTATTCTCTCCTTGGCTACACCTTC

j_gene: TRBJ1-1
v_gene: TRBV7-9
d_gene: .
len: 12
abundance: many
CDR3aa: CAGRGLDTEAFF
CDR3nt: TGTGCCGGTAGGGGACTTGACACTGAAGCTTTCTTT

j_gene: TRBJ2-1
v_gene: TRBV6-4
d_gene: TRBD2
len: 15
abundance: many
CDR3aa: CASSQAGERHNEQFF
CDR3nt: TGTGCCAGCAGTCAGGCGGGAGAGCGCCACAATGAGCAGTTCTTC

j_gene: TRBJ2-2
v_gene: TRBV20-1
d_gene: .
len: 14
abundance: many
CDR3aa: CSANVIRETGELFF
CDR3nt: TGCAGTGCCAACGTTATTAGAGAGACCGGGGAGCTGTTTTTT

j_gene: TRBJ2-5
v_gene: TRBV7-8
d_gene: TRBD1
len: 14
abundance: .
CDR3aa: CASRHRGREETQYF
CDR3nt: TGTGCCAGCAGGCACAGGGGGCGCGAGGAGACCCAGTACTTC

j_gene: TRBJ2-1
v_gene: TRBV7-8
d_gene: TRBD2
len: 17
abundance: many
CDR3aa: CASRHTLSGLAYNEQFF
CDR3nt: TGTGCCAGCAGACACACACTGTCGGGACTAGCTTACAATGAGCAGTTCTTC

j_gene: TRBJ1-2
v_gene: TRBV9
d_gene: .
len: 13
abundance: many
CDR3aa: CASSVVENYGYTF
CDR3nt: TGTGCCAGCAGCGTAGTGGAGAACTATGGCTACACCTTC

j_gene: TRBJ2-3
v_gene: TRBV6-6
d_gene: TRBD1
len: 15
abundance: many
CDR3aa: CASRSTGGGTDTQYF
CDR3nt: TGTGCCAGCAGGTCAACAGGGGGCGGCACAGATACGCAGTATTTT

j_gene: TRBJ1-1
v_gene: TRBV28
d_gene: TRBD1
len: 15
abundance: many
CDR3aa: CASRTTGRGNTEAFF
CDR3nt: TGTGCCAGCAGAACGACAGGGCGTGGGAACACTGAAGCTTTCTTT

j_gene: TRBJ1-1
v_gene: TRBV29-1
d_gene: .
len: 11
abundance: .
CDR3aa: CSTLEAAEAFF
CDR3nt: TGCAGCACACTTGAAGCGGCTGAAGCTTTCTTT

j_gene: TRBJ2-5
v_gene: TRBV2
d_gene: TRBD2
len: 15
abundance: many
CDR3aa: CASSDGASGRETQYF
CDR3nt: TGTGCCAGCAGTGATGGAGCTAGCGGGAGGGAGACCCAGTACTTC

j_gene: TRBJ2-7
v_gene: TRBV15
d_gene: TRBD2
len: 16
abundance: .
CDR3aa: CATSRDGGRASYEQYF
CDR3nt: TGTGCCACCAGCAGAGATGGCGGGAGGGCCTCCTACGAGCAGTACTTC

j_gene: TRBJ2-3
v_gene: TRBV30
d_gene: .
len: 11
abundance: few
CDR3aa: CAWSVADSAIF
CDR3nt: TGTGCCTGGAGTGTCGCGGACTCGGCGATCTTT

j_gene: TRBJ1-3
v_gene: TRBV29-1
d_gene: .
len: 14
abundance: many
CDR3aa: CSVEDRGAGNTIYF
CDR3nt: TGCAGCGTTGAAGATCGGGGGGCTGGAAACACCATATATTTT

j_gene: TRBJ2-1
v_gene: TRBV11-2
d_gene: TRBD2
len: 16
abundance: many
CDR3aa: CASSLLAGESYNEQFF
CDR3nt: TGTGCCAGCAGCTTACTAGCGGGAGAGTCCTACAATGAGCAGTTCTTC

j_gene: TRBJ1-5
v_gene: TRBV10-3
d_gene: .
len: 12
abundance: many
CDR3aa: CAISTGNQPQHF
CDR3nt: TGTGCCATCAGCACAGGGAATCAGCCCCAGCATTTT

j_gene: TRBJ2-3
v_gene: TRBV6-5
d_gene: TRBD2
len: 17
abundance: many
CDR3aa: CASSYISSGASTDTQYF
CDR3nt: TGTGCCAGCAGTTACATTTCTAGCGGAGCTAGCACAGATACGCAGTATTTT

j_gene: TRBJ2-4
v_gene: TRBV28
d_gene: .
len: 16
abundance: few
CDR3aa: CASSLPIALAKNIQYF
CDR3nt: TGTGCCAGCAGTTTACCGATTGCCCTAGCCAAAAACATTCAGTACTTC

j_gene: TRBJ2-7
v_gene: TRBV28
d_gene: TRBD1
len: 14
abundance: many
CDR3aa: CASRPGQQSHEQYF
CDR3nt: TGTGCCAGCAGACCGGGACAGCAAAGCCACGAGCAGTACTTC

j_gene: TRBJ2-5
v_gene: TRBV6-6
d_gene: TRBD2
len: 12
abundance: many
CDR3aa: CASGTSPETQYF
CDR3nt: TGTGCCAGCGGGACTAGCCCAGAGACCCAGTACTTC

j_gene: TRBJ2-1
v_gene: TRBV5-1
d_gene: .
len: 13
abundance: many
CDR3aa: CASSLGFNNEQFF
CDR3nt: TGCGCCAGCAGCTTGGGCTTTAACAATGAGCAGTTCTTC

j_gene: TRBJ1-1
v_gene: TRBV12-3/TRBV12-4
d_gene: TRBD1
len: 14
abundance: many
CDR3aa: CASSIRTGNTEAFF
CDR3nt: TGTGCCAGCAGCATCCGGACAGGGAACACTGAAGCTTTCTTT

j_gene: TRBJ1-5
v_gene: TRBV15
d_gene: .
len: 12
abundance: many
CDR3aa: CATSGGDRPQHF
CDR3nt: TGTGCCACCAGCGGGGGGGATAGGCCCCAGCATTTT

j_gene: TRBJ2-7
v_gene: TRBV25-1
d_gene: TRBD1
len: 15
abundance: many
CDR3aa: CASSEYGTGGNEQYF
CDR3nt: TGTGCCAGCAGTGAATACGGGACAGGGGGTAACGAGCAGTACTTC

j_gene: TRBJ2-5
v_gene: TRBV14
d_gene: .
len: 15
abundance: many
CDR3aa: CASSRTQFLGETQYF
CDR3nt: TGTGCCAGCAGCCGAACACAGTTTCTCGGAGAGACCCAGTACTTC

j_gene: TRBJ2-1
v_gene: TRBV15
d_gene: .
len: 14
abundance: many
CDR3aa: CATSRDRLDNEQFF
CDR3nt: TGTGCCACCAGCAGAGATAGGCTAGACAATGAGCAGTTCTTC

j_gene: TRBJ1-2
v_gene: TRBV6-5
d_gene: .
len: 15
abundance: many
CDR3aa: CASSYSRTVNYGYTF
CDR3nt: TGTGCCAGCAGTTACTCCAGGACGGTGAACTATGGCTACACCTTC

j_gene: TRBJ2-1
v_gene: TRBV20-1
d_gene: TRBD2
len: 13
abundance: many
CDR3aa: CSAHELSSGRGFF
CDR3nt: TGCAGTGCTCATGAACTATCTAGCGGGAGAGGGTTCTTC

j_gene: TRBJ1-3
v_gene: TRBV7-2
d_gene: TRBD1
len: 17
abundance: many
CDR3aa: CASSSQGERVRGNTIYF
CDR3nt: TGTGCCAGCAGCTCCCAGGGGGAGAGGGTGCGTGGAAACACCATATATTTT

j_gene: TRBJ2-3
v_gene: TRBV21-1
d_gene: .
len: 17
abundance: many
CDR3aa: CASRTLSLAGHTDTQYF
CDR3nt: TGTGCCAGCCGTACGCTATCCCTAGCGGGGCACACAGATACGCAGTATTTT

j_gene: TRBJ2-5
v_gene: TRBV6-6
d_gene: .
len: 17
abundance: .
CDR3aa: CASRTLTPRVNQETQYF
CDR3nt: TGTGCCAGCAGAACACTTACCCCCAGGGTGAACCAAGAGACCCAGTACTTC

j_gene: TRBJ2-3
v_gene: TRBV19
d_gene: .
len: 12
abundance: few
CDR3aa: CASTDFRDTQYF
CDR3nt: TGTGCCAGTACCGATTTTAGAGATACGCAGTATTTT

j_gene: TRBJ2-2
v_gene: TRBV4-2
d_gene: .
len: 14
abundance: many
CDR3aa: CASSQAEDTGELFF
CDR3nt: TGTGCCAGCAGCCAGGCTGAAGACACCGGGGAGCTGTTTTTT

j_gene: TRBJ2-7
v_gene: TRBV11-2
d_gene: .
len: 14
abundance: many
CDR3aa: CASSLDRGIGEQYF
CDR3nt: TGTGCCAGCAGCTTAGATCGGGGGATCGGGGAGCAGTACTTC

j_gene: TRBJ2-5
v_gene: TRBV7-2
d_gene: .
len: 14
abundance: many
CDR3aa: CASSLEVFRETQYF
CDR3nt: TGTGCCAGCAGCTTAGAAGTGTTTAGGGAGACCCAGTACTTC

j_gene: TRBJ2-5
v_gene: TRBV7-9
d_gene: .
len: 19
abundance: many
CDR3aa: CASSHASADWVDLQETQYF
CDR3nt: TGTGCCAGCAGCCATGCGTCGGCGGATTGGGTGGACCTCCAAGAGACCCAGTACTTC

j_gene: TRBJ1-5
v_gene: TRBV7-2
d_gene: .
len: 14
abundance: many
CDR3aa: CASILGGSGQPQHF
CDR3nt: TGTGCCAGCATCTTAGGAGGTTCAGGTCAGCCCCAGCATTTT